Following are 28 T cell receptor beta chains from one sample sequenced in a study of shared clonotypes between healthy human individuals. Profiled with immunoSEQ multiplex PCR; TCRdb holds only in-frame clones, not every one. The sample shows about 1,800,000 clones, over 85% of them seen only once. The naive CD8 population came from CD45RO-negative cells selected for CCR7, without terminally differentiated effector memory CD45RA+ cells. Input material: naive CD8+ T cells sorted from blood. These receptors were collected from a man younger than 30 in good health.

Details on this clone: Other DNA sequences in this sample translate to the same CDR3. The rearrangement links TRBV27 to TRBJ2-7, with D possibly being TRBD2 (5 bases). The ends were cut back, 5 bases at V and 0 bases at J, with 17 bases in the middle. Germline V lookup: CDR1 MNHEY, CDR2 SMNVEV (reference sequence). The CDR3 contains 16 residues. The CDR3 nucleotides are TGTGCCAGCAGTCCATCCAGCGGAGAGAGCTCCTACGAGCAGTACTTC. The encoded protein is CASSPSSGESSYEQYF.

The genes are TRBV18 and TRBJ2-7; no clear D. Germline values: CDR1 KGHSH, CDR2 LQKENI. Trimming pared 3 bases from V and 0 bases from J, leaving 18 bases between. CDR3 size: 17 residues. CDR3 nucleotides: TGTGCCAGCTCACCCGAATCGACACGCCATTTCTCCTACGAGCAGTACTTC. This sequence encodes CASSPESTRHFSYEQYF.

The CDR3 DNA reads as TGTGCCAGCAGCCCCCCGGGGGCAGGAGAGCAGTTCTTC. Its protein is CASSPPGAGEQFF. V and J are TRBV9 and TRBJ2-1; D tentatively fits TRBD1 or TRBD2 (6 bases each). The CDR3 runs 13 residues. The germline gives CDR1 SGDLS, CDR2 YYNGEE. V was pared by 4 bases and J by 10 bases, with 15 bases between.

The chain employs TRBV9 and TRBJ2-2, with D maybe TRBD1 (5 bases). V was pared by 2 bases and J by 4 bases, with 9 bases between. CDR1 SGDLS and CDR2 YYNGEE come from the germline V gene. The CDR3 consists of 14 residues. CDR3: CASSVRVGTGELFF. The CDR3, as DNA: TGTGCCAGCAGCGTCAGGGTGGGCACCGGGGAGCTGTTTTTT.

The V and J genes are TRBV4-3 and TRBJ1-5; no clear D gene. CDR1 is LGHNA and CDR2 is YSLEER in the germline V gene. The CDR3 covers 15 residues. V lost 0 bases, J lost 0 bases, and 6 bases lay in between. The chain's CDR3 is CASSQDLFSNQPQHF. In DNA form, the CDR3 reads TGCGCCAGCAGCCAAGATCTTTTTAGCAATCAGCCCCAGCATTTT.

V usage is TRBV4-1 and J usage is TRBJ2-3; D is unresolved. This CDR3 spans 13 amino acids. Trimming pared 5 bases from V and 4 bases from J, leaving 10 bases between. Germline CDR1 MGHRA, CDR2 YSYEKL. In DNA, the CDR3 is TGCGCCAGCAGCGGCCAAGCCCCAGATACGCAGTATTTT. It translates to CASSGQAPDTQYF.

The CDR3 DNA follows: TGCGCCAGCAGCTCCCTGGTCGGGGGGCCTGAAGCTTTCTTT. Its protein is CASSSLVGGPEAFF. The chain uses TRBV4-1 and TRBJ1-1; D may be TRBD1 (6 bases). Per the germline V gene, CDR1 is MGHRA and CDR2 is YSYEKL. Trimming cost V 5 bases and J 6 bases, with 16 bases left between them. This CDR3 region has 14 residues.

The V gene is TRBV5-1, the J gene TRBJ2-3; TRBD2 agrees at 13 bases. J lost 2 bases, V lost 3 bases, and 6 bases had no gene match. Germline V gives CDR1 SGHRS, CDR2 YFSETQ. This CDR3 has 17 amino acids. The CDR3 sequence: CASSSPGLAGITDTQYF. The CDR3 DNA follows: TGCGCCAGCAGCTCACCGGGACTAGCGGGAATCACAGATACGCAGTATTTT.

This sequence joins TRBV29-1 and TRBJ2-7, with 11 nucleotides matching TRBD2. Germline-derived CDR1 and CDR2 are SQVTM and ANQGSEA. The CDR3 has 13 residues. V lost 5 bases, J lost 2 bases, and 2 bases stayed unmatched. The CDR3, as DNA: TGCAGCGTTATGACTAGCGGGACCTACGAGCAGTACTTC. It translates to CSVMTSGTYEQYF.

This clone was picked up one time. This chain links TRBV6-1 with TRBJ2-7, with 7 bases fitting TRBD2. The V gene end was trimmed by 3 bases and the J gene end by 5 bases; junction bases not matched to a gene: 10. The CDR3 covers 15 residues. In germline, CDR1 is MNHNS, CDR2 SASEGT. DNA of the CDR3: TGTGCCAGCAGTGACCCGGGTGGGGGGGACCACGAGCAGTACTTC. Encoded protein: CASSDPGGGDHEQYF.

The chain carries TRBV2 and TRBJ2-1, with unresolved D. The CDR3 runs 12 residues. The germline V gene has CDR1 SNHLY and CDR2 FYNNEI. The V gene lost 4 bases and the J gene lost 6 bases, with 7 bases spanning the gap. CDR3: CASSADGNEQFF. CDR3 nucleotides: TGTGCCAGCAGTGCTGATGGCAATGAGCAGTTCTTC.

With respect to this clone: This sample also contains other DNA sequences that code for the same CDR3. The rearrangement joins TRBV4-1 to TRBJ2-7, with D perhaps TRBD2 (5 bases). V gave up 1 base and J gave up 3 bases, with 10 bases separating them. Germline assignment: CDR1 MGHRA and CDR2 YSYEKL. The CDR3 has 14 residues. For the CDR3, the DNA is TGCGCCAGCAGCCAAGTACTGGGGAGCTACGAGCAGTACTTC. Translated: CASSQVLGSYEQYF.

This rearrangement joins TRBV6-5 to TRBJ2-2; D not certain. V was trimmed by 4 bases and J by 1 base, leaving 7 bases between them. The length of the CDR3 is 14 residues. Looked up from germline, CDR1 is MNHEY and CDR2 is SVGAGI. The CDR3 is CASSLGKNTGELFF. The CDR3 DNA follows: TGTGCCAGCAGTTTAGGGAAGAACACCGGGGAGCTGTTTTTT.

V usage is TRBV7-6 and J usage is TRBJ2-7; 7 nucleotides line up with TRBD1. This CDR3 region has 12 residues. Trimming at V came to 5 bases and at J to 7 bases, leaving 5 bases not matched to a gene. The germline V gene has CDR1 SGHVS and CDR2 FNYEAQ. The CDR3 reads CASSHPGGEQYF. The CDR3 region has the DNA TGTGCCAGCAGCCACCCAGGGGGTGAGCAGTACTTC.

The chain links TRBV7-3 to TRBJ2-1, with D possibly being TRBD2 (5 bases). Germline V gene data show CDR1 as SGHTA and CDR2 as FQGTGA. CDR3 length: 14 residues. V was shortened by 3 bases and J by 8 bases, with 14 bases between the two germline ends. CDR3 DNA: TGTGCCAGCAGCTTCTCGGGGTCCTGGGATGAGCAGTTCTTC. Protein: CASSFSGSWDEQFF.

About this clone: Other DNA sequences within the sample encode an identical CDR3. CDR3 residues: CASSERGGQGTDTQYF. CDR3 in DNA: TGTGCCAGCAGCGAGCGAGGGGGACAGGGCACAGATACGCAGTATTTT. This chain links TRBV9 with TRBJ2-3; TRBD1 matches 8 bases. This CDR3 comprises 16 residues. Per the germline V gene, CDR1 is SGDLS and CDR2 is YYNGEE. The V segment lost 3 bases and the J segment 1 base; nucleotides outside the gene matches: 7.

The CDR3 DNA is TGTGCCAGCTGGGTGTCAGGGAGCGGGAGCTACACCTTC. Its translation is CASWVSGSGSYTF. The chain uses TRBV6-5 and TRBJ1-2, with a possible D match to TRBD1 (5 bases). Trimming stripped 8 bases from V and 9 bases from J, with 19 bases between. Per germline, CDR1 MNHEY and CDR2 SVGAGI. The CDR3 contains 13 residues.

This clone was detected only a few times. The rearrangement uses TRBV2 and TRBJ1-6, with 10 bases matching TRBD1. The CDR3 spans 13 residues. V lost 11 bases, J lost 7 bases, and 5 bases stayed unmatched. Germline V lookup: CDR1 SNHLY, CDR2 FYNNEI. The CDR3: CAGGTGDNSPLHF. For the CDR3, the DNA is TGTGCCGGTGGGACAGGGGACAATTCACCCCTCCACTTT.

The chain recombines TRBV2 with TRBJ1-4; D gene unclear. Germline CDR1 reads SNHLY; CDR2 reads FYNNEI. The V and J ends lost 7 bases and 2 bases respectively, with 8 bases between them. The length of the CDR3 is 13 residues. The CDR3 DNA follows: TGTGCCAGCATCGGCGGGACTAATGAAAAACTGTTTTTT. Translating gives CASIGGTNEKLFF.

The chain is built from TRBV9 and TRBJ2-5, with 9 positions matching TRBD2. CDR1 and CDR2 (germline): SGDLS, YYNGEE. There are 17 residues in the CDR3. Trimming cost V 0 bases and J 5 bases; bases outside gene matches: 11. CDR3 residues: CASSVEPYGLALETQYF. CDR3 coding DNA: TGTGCCAGCAGCGTAGAGCCTTATGGACTAGCGTTGGAGACCCAGTACTTC.

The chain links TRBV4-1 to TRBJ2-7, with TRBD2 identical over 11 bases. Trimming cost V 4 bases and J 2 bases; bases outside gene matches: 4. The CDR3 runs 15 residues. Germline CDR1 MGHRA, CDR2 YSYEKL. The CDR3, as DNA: TGCGCCAGCAGCCTCAGACTAGCGGGAACCTACGAGCAGTACTTC. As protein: CASSLRLAGTYEQYF.

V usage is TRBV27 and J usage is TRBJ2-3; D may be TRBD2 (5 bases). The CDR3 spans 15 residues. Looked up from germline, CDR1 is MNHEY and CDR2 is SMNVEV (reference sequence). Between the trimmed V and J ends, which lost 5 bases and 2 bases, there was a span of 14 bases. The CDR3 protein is CASSPSVAYTDTQYF. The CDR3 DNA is TGTGCCAGCAGTCCCTCGGTAGCGTACACAGATACGCAGTATTTT.

CDR3 amino acids: CASSPLSGTGLGYTF. In DNA, the CDR3 is TGTGCCAGCAGTCCCCTCTCCGGGACTGGCCTTGGCTACACCTTC. The chain carries TRBV6-5 and TRBJ1-2, with D possibly matching TRBD1 (5 bases). Per germline, CDR1 MNHEY and CDR2 SVGAGI. Trimming left V 5 bases short and J 7 bases short, with 20 bases between. This CDR3 is built from 15 residues.

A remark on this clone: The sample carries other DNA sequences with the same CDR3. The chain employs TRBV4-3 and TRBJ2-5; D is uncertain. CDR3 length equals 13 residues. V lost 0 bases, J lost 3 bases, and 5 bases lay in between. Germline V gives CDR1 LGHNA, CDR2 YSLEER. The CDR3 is CASSQDPEETQYF. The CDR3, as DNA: TGCGCCAGCAGCCAAGACCCAGAAGAGACCCAGTACTTC.

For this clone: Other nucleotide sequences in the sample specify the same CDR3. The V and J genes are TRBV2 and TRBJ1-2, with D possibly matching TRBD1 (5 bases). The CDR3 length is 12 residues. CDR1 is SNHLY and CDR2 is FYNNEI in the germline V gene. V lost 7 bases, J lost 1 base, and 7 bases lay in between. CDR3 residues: CASTQGNYGYTF. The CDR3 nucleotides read TGTGCCAGCACTCAGGGTAACTATGGCTACACCTTC.

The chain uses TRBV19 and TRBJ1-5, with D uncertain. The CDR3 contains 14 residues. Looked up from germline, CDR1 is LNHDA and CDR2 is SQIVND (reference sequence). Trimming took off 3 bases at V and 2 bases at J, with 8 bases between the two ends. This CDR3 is CASSIFPGNQPQHF. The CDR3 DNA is TGTGCCAGTAGTATCTTCCCGGGCAATCAGCCCCAGCATTTT.

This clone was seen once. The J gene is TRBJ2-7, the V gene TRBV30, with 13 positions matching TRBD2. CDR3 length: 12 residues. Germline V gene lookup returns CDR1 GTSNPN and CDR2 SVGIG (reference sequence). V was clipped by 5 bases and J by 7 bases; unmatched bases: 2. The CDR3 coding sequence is TGTGCCTGGGGACTAGCGGGAGTGGAGCAGTACTTC. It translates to CAWGLAGVEQYF.

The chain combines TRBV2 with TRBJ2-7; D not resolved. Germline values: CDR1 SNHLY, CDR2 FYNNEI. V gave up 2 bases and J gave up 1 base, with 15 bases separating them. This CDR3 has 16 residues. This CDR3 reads CASSESRTTASYEQYF. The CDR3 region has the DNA TGTGCCAGCAGTGAATCGCGCACCACCGCATCCTACGAGCAGTACTTC.